This T cell receptor (beta chain) was documented in a study of blood T cell repertoires in COVID-19. Study in general: Acute-phase and convalescent COVID-19 samples originated in the United States, Italy and Spain.

Libraries were prepared by immunoSEQ multiplex PCR; TCRdb keeps only in-frame clonotypes and omits some of them. The data show roughly 100,000 clones, with roughly 90% seen just once and 18% held by the top ten. Germline V gene data show CDR1 as SGDLS and CDR2 as YYNGEE. The CDR3 spans 13 residues. The V end lost 0 bases, the J end lost 8 bases, and 11 bases lay between the germline ends. The TCR sequence derives from a woman at least 80 years old with acute or convalescent COVID-19. V and J are TRBV9 and TRBJ1-1; D is unclear. Material: peripheral blood. The CDR3 reads CASSVGRRTEAFF. CDR3 nucleotides: TGTGCCAGCAGCGTAGGCCGGAGGACCGAAGCTTTCTTT.